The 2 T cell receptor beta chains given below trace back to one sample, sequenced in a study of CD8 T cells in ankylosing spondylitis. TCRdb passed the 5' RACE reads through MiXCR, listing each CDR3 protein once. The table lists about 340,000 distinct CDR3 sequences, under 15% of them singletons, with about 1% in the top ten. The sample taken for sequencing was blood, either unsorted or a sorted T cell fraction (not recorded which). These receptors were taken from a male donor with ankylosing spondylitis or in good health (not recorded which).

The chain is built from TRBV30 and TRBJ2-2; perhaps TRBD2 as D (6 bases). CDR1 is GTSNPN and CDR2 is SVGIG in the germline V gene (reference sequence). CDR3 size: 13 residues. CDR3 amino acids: CGGGIVNTGELFF. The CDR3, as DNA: TGTGGTGGGGGGATAGTGAACACCGGGGAGCTGTTTTTT.

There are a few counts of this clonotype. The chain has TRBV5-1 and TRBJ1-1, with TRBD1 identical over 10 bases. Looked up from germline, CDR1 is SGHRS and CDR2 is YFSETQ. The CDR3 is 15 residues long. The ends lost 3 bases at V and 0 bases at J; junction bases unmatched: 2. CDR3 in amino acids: CASSSGQGMNTEAFF. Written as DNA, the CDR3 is TGCGCCAGCAGCTCGGGACAGGGGATGAACACTGAAGCTTTCTTT. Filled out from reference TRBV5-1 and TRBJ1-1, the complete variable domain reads KAGVTQTPRYLIKTRGQQVTLSCSPISGHRSVSWYQQTPGQGLQFLFEYFSETQRNKGNFPGRFSGRQFSNSRSEMNVSTLELGDSALYLCASSSGQGMNTEAFFGQGTRLTVV.